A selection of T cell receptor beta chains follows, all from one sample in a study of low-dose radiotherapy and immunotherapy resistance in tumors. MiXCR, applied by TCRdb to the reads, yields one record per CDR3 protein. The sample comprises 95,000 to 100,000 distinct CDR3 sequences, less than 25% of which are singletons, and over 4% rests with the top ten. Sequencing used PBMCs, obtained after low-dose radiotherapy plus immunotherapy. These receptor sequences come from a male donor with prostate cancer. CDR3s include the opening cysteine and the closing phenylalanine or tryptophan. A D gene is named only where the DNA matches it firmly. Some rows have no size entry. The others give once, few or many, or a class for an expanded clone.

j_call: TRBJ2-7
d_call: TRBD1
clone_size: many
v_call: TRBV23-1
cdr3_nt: TGCGCCGGACCGGGACAGGGAGGTTACGAGCAGTACTTC
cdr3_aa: CAGPGQGGYEQYF

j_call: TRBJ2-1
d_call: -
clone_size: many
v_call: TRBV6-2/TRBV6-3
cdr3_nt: TGTGCCAGCAGTCAGCCCCCTCCGGGGCCCTACAATGAGCAGTTCTTC
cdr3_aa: CASSQPPPGPYNEQFF

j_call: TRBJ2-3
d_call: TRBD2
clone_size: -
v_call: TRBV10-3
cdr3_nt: TGTGCCATCAGTGGCCGACTAGCGGGGGCCGATACGCAGTATTTT
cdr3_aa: CAISGRLAGADTQYF

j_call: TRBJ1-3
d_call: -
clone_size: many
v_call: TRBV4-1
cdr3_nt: TGCGCCAGCATGGGCTCTGGAAACACCATATATTTT
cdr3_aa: CASMGSGNTIYF

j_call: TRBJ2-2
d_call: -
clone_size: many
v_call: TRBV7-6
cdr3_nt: TGTGCCAGCAGCCCGGGACCCCCTCAAACGAACACCGGGGAGCTGTTTTTT
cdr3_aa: CASSPGPPQTNTGELFF

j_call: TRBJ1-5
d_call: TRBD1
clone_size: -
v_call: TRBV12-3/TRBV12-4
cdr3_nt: TGTGCCAGCAGTTTGGGACAGCACAATCAGCCCCAGCATTTT
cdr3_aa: CASSLGQHNQPQHF

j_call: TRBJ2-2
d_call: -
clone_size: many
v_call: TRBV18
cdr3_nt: TGTGCCAGCTCAAGACAGGCCTCAAGTACGATCACCGGGGAGCTGTTTTTT
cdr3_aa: CASSRQASSTITGELFF

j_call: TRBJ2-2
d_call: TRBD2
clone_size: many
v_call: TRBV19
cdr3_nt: TGTGCCAGTAGTATCGCGGGGGCCGGGGAGCTGTTTTTT
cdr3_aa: CASSIAGAGELFF

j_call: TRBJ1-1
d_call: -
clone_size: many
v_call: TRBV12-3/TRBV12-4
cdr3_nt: TGTGCCAGCAGCCAGGGTTCTGAAGCTTTCTTT
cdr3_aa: CASSQGSEAFF

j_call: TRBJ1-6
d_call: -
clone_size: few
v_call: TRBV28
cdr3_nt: TGTGCCAGCACCAGGGATGCCGGCTATAATTCACCCCTCCACTTT
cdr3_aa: CASTRDAGYNSPLHF

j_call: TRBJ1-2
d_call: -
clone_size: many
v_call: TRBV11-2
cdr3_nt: TGTGCCAGCAGCCTTGGGTTGGGCTACACCTTC
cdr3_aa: CASSLGLGYTF

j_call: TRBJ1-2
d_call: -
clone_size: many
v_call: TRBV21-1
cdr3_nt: TGTGCCAGCAGCAATGATCGAGGCTACACCTTC
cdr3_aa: CASSNDRGYTF

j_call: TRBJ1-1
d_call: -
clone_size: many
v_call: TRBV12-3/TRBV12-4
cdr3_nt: TGTGCCAGCAGTTTAAGTCCGTTGAACACTGAAGCTTTCTTT
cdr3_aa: CASSLSPLNTEAFF

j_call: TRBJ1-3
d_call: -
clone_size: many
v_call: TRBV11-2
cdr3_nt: TGTGCCAGCAGTTTTACAGGAAACACCATATATTTT
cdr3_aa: CASSFTGNTIYF

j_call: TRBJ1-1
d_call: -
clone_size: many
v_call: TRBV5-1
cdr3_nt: TGCGCCAGCAGCTTGAGAACAGGTTTTAACACTGAAGCTTTCTTT
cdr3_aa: CASSLRTGFNTEAFF

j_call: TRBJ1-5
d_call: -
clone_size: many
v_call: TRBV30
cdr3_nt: TGTGCCTGGAAGTTTCCTGGTAAGGGTAGGTACCAGCCCCAGCATTTT
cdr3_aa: CAWKFPGKGRYQPQHF

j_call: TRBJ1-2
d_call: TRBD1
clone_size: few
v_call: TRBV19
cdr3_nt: TGTGCCAGTAGTACGACAGGGGTGACTAACTATGGCTACACCTTC
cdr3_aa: CASSTTGVTNYGYTF

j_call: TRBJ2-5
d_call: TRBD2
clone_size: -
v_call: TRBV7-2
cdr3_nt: TGTGCCAGCAGCGACCGTCGGGGGGGCCATGAGACCCAGTACTTC
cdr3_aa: CASSDRRGGHETQYF

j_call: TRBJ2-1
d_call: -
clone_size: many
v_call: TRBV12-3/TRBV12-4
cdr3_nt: TGTGCCAGCAGTTACCCAGGTGAGGGATACAATGAGCAGTTCTTC
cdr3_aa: CASSYPGEGYNEQFF

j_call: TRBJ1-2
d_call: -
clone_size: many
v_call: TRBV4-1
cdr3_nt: TGCGCCAGCAGCGACACTGCCGGGGATGGCTACACCTTC
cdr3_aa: CASSDTAGDGYTF

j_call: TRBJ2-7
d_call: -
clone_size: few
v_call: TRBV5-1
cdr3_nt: TGCGCCAGCAGCTTTGCGGCAGGCAACGAGCAGTACTTC
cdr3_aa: CASSFAAGNEQYF

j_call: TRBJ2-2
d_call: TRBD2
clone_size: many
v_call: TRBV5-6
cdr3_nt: TGTGCCAGCAGCTTGGTAGCGGGGACACCCGGGGAGCTGTTTTTT
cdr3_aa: CASSLVAGTPGELFF

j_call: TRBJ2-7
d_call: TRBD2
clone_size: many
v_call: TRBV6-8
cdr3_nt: TGTGCCAGCAGTTACGCGGCTAGCGGGGGGAACTACGAGCAGTACTTC
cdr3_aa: CASSYAASGGNYEQYF

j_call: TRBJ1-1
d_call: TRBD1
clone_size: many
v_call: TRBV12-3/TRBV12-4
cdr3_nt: TGTGCCAGCAGTTTGACAGGGGTAGAAACTGAAGCTTTCTTT
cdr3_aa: CASSLTGVETEAFF

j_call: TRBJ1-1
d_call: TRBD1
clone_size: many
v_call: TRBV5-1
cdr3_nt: TGCGCCAGCAGCCGCTCGGGACAGGGTAGTGAAGCTTTCTTT
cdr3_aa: CASSRSGQGSEAFF

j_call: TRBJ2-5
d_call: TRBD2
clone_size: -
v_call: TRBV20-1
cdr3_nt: TGCAGTGCTATGGGACTAGCTTTGGAAGAGACCCAGTACTTC
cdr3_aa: CSAMGLALEETQYF

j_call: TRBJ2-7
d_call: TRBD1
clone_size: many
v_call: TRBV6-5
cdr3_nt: TGTGCCAGCACCCAGGGGGATTCCTACGAGCAGTACTTC
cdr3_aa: CASTQGDSYEQYF

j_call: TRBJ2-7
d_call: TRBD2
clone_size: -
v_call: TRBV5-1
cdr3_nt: TGCGCCAGCAGCTTGTCCCCCGGCGGGGACTACTCCTACGAGCAGTACTTC
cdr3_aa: CASSLSPGGDYSYEQYF

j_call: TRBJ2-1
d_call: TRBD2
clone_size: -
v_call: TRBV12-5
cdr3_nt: TGTGCTAGTGGACCGAGCGGGAGGGCCGGGAATGAGCAGTTCTTC
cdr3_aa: CASGPSGRAGNEQFF

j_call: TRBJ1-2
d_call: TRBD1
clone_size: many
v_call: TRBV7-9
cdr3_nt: TGTGCCAGCAGCGGCGACAGGGTGGGGTATGGCTACACCTTC
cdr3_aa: CASSGDRVGYGYTF

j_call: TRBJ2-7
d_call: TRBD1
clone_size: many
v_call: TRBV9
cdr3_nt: TGTGCCAGCAGCCGGGACAGGGCAATCAACGAGCAGTACTTC
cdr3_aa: CASSRDRAINEQYF

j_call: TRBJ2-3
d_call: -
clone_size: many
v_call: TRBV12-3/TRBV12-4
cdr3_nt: TGTGCCAGCAGTTCACAGGGAGAGACCACAGATACGCAGTATTTT
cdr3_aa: CASSSQGETTDTQYF

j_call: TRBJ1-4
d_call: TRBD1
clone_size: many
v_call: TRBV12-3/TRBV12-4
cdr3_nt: TGTGCCAGCAGTTTTGGCGGGACAGTTGGGGAAAAACTGTTTTTT
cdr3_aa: CASSFGGTVGEKLFF

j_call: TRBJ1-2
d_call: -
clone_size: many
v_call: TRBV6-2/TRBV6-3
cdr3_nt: TGTGCCAGCAGTCCTGCAGTCGGAGGCTACACCTTC
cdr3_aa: CASSPAVGGYTF

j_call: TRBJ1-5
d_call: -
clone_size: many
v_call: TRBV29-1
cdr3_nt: TGCAGCGTCCGGGATGGGGGCTACAATCAGCCCCAGCATTTT
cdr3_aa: CSVRDGGYNQPQHF

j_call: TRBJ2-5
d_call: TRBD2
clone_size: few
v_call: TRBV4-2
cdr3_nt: TGTGCCAGCAGCCAGGACGGACTAGCGAGGGAGACCCAGTACTTC
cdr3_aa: CASSQDGLARETQYF